A selection of T cell receptor beta chains follows, all from one sample in a study of tissue T cells after allogeneic stem cell transplantation. TCRdb's table, derived via immunoSEQ multiplex PCR, lists solely in-frame clones and lacks some. The data contain approximately 12,000 clones, 70% of them singletons. Material: tissue from the right colon, obtained at autopsy. The receptor set was obtained from a woman between 18 and 49 years old with breast cancer. The conserved cysteine and the conserved F or W are not part of the CDR3 here. The D gene is left open where the match is weak.

d_call	v_call	j_call	cdr3_aa
TRBD2	TRBV27	TRBJ2-1	ASRFSGRAYNEQF
NA	TRBV30	TRBJ1-2	AWSVSLQEGYT
TRBD1	TRBV2	TRBJ2-2	ASSEAHRGRGELF
TRBD1	TRBV15	TRBJ1-4	ATAAGTVNEKLF
NA	TRBV11-2	TRBJ2-1	ASSSRGGAYNEQF
NA	TRBV7-9	TRBJ2-1	ASSSLQLEQF
TRBD1	TRBV28	TRBJ1-5	ASSLMGQGGSNQPQH
TRBD2	TRBV7-2	TRBJ2-2	ASSLAGLAGGELF
NA	TRBV7-6	TRBJ2-2	ASNAGGELF
TRBD2	TRBV28	TRBJ2-7	ASSLGVAGRPLH
NA	TRBV9	TRBJ2-3	ASSVATTDTQY
TRBD1	TRBV20-1	TRBJ1-5	SASQWDRGSGKPQH
NA	TRBV5-1	TRBJ1-1	ASSLEMAGTEAF
TRBD2	TRBV5-1	TRBJ2-1	ASSLTGTSGRAWF
NA	TRBV7-2	TRBJ2-1	ASSPGGQYNEQF
NA	TRBV18	TRBJ1-4	ASSQRGRGEKLF
NA	TRBV3-1/TRBV3-2	TRBJ2-3	ASSQKSTDTQY
NA	TRBV18	TRBJ2-1	ASCWDYNEQF
NA	TRBV6-4	TRBJ2-7	ASSEDTSSYEQY
NA	TRBV6-2/TRBV6-3	TRBJ2-5	ASSYSNREETQY
NA	TRBV30	TRBJ1-4	AWSIGGNEKLF
TRBD2	TRBV24-1	TRBJ2-1	ATMASGGNNEQF
NA	TRBV7-2	TRBJ1-5	ASSLDVSGNQPQH
NA	TRBV7-9	TRBJ1-3	ASSLGGGLSGNTIY
TRBD2	TRBV4-3	TRBJ2-3	ASSQEWLAGVVTQY
NA	TRBV4-3	TRBJ2-3	ASSQGLITDTQY
NA	TRBV9	TRBJ2-1	ASSVEAGKNNEQF
TRBD1	TRBV5-4	TRBJ1-4	ASSKDQQGISEKLF
NA	TRBV12-3/TRBV12-4	TRBJ2-5	ASSLRHRETQY
NA	TRBV5-1	TRBJ1-1	ASSLGHILNTEAF
NA	TRBV12-3/TRBV12-4	TRBJ2-6	ASTRSGANVLT
NA	TRBV4-3	TRBJ1-5	ASSQGYGYGNQPQH
NA	TRBV19	TRBJ2-3	ASRPGRRTDTQY
NA	TRBV6-2/TRBV6-3	TRBJ2-3	ASSVRLDTQY
TRBD1	TRBV30	TRBJ1-2	AWSVETPGTVINYGYT
TRBD2	TRBV14	TRBJ2-3	ASSLGTSGADTQY
NA	TRBV28	TRBJ1-5	ASSFPGPSNQPQH
TRBD2	TRBV3-1/TRBV3-2	TRBJ2-3	ASSKTPGRATDTQY
TRBD1	TRBV5-4	TRBJ1-3	ASSRTGNTIY